The 28 T cell receptor beta chains listed next were all sequenced from one sample in a study of T-cell reconstitution after alpha-beta-depleted transplantation in children. As it was prepared, the TCRbeta library received unique molecular identifiers. TCRdb passed the PCR reads through MiXCR, listing each CDR3 protein once. The repertoire holds around 200,000 distinct CDR3 sequences, with under 13% as singletons. The starting material was PBMCs, obtained before TCRalphabeta/CD19-depleted stem cell transplant. The receptor source for this set is a child in the first two years of life with acute myeloid leukemia, due to receive a stem cell transplant.

The V call is TRBV11-1, the J call TRBJ2-7; D is unclear. The length of the CDR3 is 14 residues. Germline V gene lookup returns CDR1 SGHAT and CDR2 FQDESV (reference sequence). V lost 4 bases and J 2 bases, leaving 12 bases between the germline ends. CDR3 nucleotide sequence: TGTGCCAGCAGCTCGCCCCAGAGACCCTACGAGCAGTACTTC. It translates to CASSSPQRPYEQYF.

This clonotype came up many times. V gene TRBV12-3 or TRBV12-4 combines with J gene TRBJ1-4; D call uncertain. Trimming removed 7 bases at V and 3 bases at J, with 9 bases between. There are 13 residues in the CDR3. The CDR3 DNA reads as TGTGCCAGCACCCTTGCCTCTAATGAAAAACTGTTTTTT. Amino acid sequence: CASTLASNEKLFF.

There are many counts of this clonotype. The chain has TRBV11-2 and TRBJ1-1; D is undetermined. V was shortened by 0 bases and J by 6 bases, with 11 bases between the two germline ends. Germline loops: CDR1 SGHAT, CDR2 FQNNGV. The CDR3 loop spans 14 amino acids. CDR3 protein: CASSLEGIGAEAFF. For the CDR3, the DNA is TGTGCCAGCAGCTTAGAAGGGATCGGGGCTGAAGCTTTCTTT.

This clonotype was seen many times. The J gene is TRBJ2-1, the V gene TRBV29-1; D might be TRBD1 (7 bases). The germline gives CDR1 SQVTM, CDR2 ANQGSEA. The CDR3 contains 14 residues. The V gene lost 6 bases and the J gene lost 10 bases, with 22 bases spanning the gap. CDR3 bases: TGCAGCGTCCGCAGGGGGGTCCTCGTCGACGAGCAGTTCTTC. It specifies CSVRRGVLVDEQFF.

The chain links TRBV12-3 or TRBV12-4 to TRBJ2-6; D not resolved. Trimming took 7 bases from V and 1 from J, leaving 8 bases between them. CDR3 size: 14 residues. This CDR3 reads CASIYISGANVLTF. As DNA, the CDR3 is TGTGCCAGCATTTACATATCTGGGGCCAACGTCCTGACTTTC.

This clonotype was found many times. The J gene is TRBJ1-3, the V gene TRBV3-1; D is unresolved. This CDR3 region has 15 residues. The V and J ends lost 5 bases and 0 bases respectively, with 11 bases between them. Germline V lookup: CDR1 LGHDT, CDR2 YNNKEL (reference sequence). In DNA form, the CDR3 reads TGTGCCAGCAGCGTAGACGGTTACTCTGGAAACACCATATATTTT. Protein product: CASSVDGYSGNTIYF.

This rearrangement joins TRBV5-4 to TRBJ2-3; 9 nucleotides align to TRBD1. Germline V gives CDR1 SGHNT, CDR2 YYREEE (reference sequence). The CDR3 runs to 17 residues. Unmatched junction bases numbered 5, after V lost 0 bases and J lost 0 bases. CDR3 nucleotide sequence: TGTGCCAGCAGCTTGGACAGGGGGCTAGCTAGCACAGATACGCAGTATTTT. Its translation is CASSLDRGLASTDTQYF. The whole variable domain, filled in from reference TRBV5-4 and TRBJ2-3, reads ETGVTQSPTHLIKTRGQQVTLRCSSQSGHNTVSWYQQALGQGPQFIFQYYREEENGRGNFPPRFSGLQFPNYSSELNVNALELDDSALYLCASSLDRGLASTDTQYFGPGTRLTVL.

V gene TRBV11-3 combines with J gene TRBJ2-7, with D possibly being TRBD2 (6 bases). The ends were cut back, 3 bases at V and 6 bases at J, with 24 bases in the middle. Per the germline V gene, CDR1 is SGHNT and CDR2 is YENEEA. The CDR3 runs to 17 residues. This chain's CDR3 is CASSFEWEAMVVSEQYF. DNA of the CDR3: TGTGCCAGCAGCTTTGAGTGGGAGGCTATGGTTGTAAGCGAGCAGTACTTC. The full variable domain, with the rest looked up from reference TRBV11-3 and TRBJ2-7, is EAGVVQSPRYKIIEKKQPVAFWCNPISGHNTLYWYLQNLGQGPELLIRYENEEAVDDSQLPKDRFSAERLKGVDSTLKIQPAELGDSAVYLCASSFEWEAMVVSEQYFGPGTRLTVT.

The sample holds many counts of this clonotype. The chain is built from TRBV20-1 and TRBJ2-5; 13 nucleotides align to TRBD2. Germline trimming cut 0 bases from V and 1 base from J; bases unmatched to any gene: 8. The CDR3 is made up of 18 amino acids. The V gene's germline CDR1 is DFQATT and CDR2 SNEGSKA (reference sequence). This CDR3 reads CSARDRTSGSGGQETQYF. CDR3 nucleotide sequence: TGCAGTGCTAGAGACCGGACTAGCGGGAGCGGGGGCCAAGAGACCCAGTACTTC.

The sample holds many counts of this clonotype. The chain links TRBV6-5 to TRBJ2-5, with TRBD2 matching over 11 bases. The trim removed 4 bases at V and 9 bases at J, leaving 7 bases unmatched. The germline gives CDR1 MNHEY, CDR2 SVGAGI. The CDR3 loop spans 14 amino acids. CDR3 in amino acids: CASSSTSGGPPQYF. Written as DNA, the CDR3 is TGTGCCAGCAGTTCAACTAGCGGGGGCCCCCCCCAGTACTTC.

This clonotype came up many times. The chain is built from TRBV3-1 and TRBJ1-1, with a possible D match to TRBD1 (6 bases). This CDR3 contains 15 residues. Trimming took off 4 bases at V and 1 base at J, with 13 bases between the two ends. Looked up from germline, CDR1 is LGHDT and CDR2 is YNNKEL (reference sequence). CDR3 coding DNA: TGTGCCAGCAGCCCACTACAGGGTCCGAACACTGAAGCTTTCTTT. It is translated as CASSPLQGPNTEAFF.

This clonotype was observed many times. CDR3 nucleotides: TGTGCCACCAGTGATAGGACCAGCGCGAACACCGGGGAGCTGTTTTTT. Residues: CATSDRTSANTGELFF. V gene TRBV24-1 combines with J gene TRBJ2-2; no clear D gene. Germline V gives CDR1 KGHDR, CDR2 SFDVKD. CDR3 length: 16 residues. The V and J ends lost 3 bases and 0 bases respectively, with 10 bases between them.

This clonotype was recorded at least ten times. The V call is TRBV3-1, the J call TRBJ2-2, with unresolved D. Germline values: CDR1 LGHDT, CDR2 YNNKEL (reference sequence). Trimming shortened V by 4 bases and J by 6 bases, and 21 bases separated the two germline ends. This CDR3 region has 17 residues. DNA of the CDR3: TGTGCCAGCAGCCGCCGGCAGGTCAGGCATGGCTCCGGGGAGCTGTTTTTT. This codes for CASSRRQVRHGSGELFF.

At least ten counts were recorded for this clonotype. V and J are TRBV20-1 and TRBJ2-7; tentative D call: TRBD1 (5 bases). The CDR3 contains 17 residues. The germline V gene encodes CDR1 DFQATT and CDR2 SNEGSKA (reference sequence). V was shortened by 1 base and J by 0 bases, with 19 bases between the two germline ends. Written as DNA, the CDR3 is TGCAGTGCTAGAGTGTGGACAAGAAGTAAAAGCTCCTACGAGCAGTACTTC. As protein: CSARVWTRSKSSYEQYF.

In this sample, this clonotype turned up many times. The rearrangement joins TRBV20-1 to TRBJ1-6; TRBD1 matches at 11 bases. Looked up from germline, CDR1 is DFQATT and CDR2 is SNEGSKA (reference sequence). The CDR3 covers 14 residues. The junction had 6 bases not matched to a gene; V was cut back by 6 bases and J by 8 bases. The chain's CDR3 is CSAPPGQGDSPLHF. The CDR3 DNA reads TGCAGTGCGCCCCCGGGACAGGGGGATTCACCCCTCCACTTT.

Remarks on this clonotype: One base away lies a much larger clone, so this may be a sequencing read error. The V and J genes are TRBV6-1 and TRBJ2-1, with D possibly matching TRBD1 (7 bases). CDR1 is MNHNS, CDR2 SASEGT, per germline. The CDR3 runs to 16 residues. As DNA, the CDR3 is TGTGCCGGCAGTGAAGGGGGGTACAGGGGTACGAATGAGCAGTTCTTC. Its protein is CAGSEGGYRGTNEQFF.

The table lists this clonotype with many counts. The chain links TRBV5-1 to TRBJ1-2, with D perhaps matching TRBD1 (5 bases). The CDR3 is 15 amino acids. V was pared by 0 bases and J by 3 bases, with 12 bases between. Germline lookup yields CDR1 SGHRS and CDR2 YFSETQ. CDR3 in DNA: TGCGCCAGCAGCTTGGGAGGGGCAAACGACTATGGCTACACCTTC. Residues: CASSLGGANDYGYTF.

At least ten counts were recorded for this clonotype. The chain joins TRBV27 to TRBJ2-2, with D maybe TRBD1 (5 bases). This CDR3 has 16 residues. Trimming took 10 bases from V and 1 from J, leaving 19 bases between them. Germline CDR1 and CDR2: MNHEY and SMNVEV (reference sequence). This CDR3 reads CATPQSNRMNTGELFF. The CDR3 nucleotides are TGTGCCACCCCCCAGTCCAACAGGATGAACACCGGGGAGCTGTTTTTT.

The table lists this clonotype with a few counts. This sequence joins TRBV27 and TRBJ1-1, with 10 bases aligning to TRBD1. With V trimmed by 3 bases and J by 11 bases, 24 bases remained unmatched. Germline loops: CDR1 MNHEY, CDR2 SMNVEV (reference sequence). The length of the CDR3 is 19 residues. CDR3 in amino acids: CASSFFRGQGTSKLETAFF. DNA for the CDR3: TGTGCCAGCAGTTTTTTTAGGGGACAGGGGACAAGCAAACTGGAAACCGCTTTCTTT.

This clonotype has at least ten counts. The gene calls are TRBV7-2 and TRBJ1-2; unclear D gene. Trimming stripped 1 base from V and 4 bases from J, with 13 bases between. Per germline, CDR1 SGHTA and CDR2 FQGNSA. This CDR3 is 15 amino acids long. The CDR3 region is CASSLGGDPSYGYTF. In nucleotides, the CDR3 is TGTGCCAGCAGCTTAGGAGGCGACCCCTCCTATGGCTACACCTTC.

This clonotype was seen at least ten times. The chain uses TRBV5-1 and TRBJ1-4; D is unresolved. CDR3 size: 12 residues. Germline V gene data show CDR1 as SGHRS and CDR2 as YFSETQ. V was trimmed by 5 bases and J by 4 bases, leaving 6 bases between them. In DNA, the CDR3 is TGCGCCAGCAGGGAAAATAATGAAAAACTGTTTTTT. Its protein product is CASRENNEKLFF.

At least ten counts were recorded for this clonotype. The V gene is TRBV5-1, the J gene TRBJ1-1; 9 bases fit TRBD1. V shed 3 bases and J 1 base; nucleotides not matched to a gene: 4. This CDR3 comprises 15 residues. Germline lookup yields CDR1 SGHRS and CDR2 YFSETQ. The CDR3 protein is CASSSADRGNTEAFF. CDR3 in DNA: TGCGCCAGCAGCTCTGCGGACAGGGGGAACACTGAAGCTTTCTTT.

This clonotype appeared many times. The rearrangement links TRBV12-3 or TRBV12-4 to TRBJ1-1, with 7 bases that match TRBD1. After removal of 5 bases from V and 0 bases from J, the junction contained 3 bases not matched to a gene. This CDR3 spans 14 amino acids. The CDR3 here is CASSPGQVNTEAFF. DNA for the CDR3: TGTGCCAGCAGTCCCGGACAGGTGAACACTGAAGCTTTCTTT.

This clonotype was detected ten times or more. The CDR3: CASSLGNRGTYEQYF. The CDR3 nucleotides are TGTGCCAGCAGTTTAGGAAACAGGGGGACCTACGAGCAGTACTTC. This chain links TRBV12-3 or TRBV12-4 with TRBJ2-7; 8 bases align to TRBD1. CDR3 length equals 15 residues. After removal of 1 base from V and 2 bases from J, the junction contained 4 bases not matched to a gene.

This clonotype was detected many times. The gene calls are TRBV5-6 and TRBJ2-1; weak D call: TRBD1 (6 bases). Looked up from germline, CDR1 is SGHDT and CDR2 is YYEEEE. CDR3 length: 16 residues. With 1 base removed from V and 3 bases from J, the gap between germline ends came to 14 bases. The CDR3 nucleotides read TGTGCCAGCAGCTTGTTTGGCAGGGGTGTCTACAATGAGCAGTTCTTC. Protein product: CASSLFGRGVYNEQFF. The whole variable domain, filled in from reference TRBV5-6 and TRBJ2-1, reads DAGVTQSPTHLIKTRGQQVTLRCSPKSGHDTVSWYQQALGQGPQFIFQYYEEEERQRGNFPDRFSGHQFPNYSSELNVNALLLGDSALYLCASSLFGRGVYNEQFFGPGTRLTVL.

This clonotype was found many times. This chain links TRBV20-1 with TRBJ2-7, with unresolved D. The CDR3 extends over 14 amino acids. V was cut by 6 bases and J by 2 bases, with 17 bases left in between. Per the germline V gene, CDR1 is DFQATT and CDR2 is SNEGSKA (reference sequence). The CDR3 loop reads CSAGVSPLAYEQYF. The CDR3, as DNA: TGCAGTGCAGGAGTCTCCCCCCTAGCCTACGAGCAGTACTTC.

As to this clonotype: A much larger clone sits a single nucleotide away, making a read error possible. This chain joins TRBV20-1 and TRBJ2-7; possible D gene TRBD1, 5 bases. Trimming stripped 4 bases from V and 2 bases from J, with 6 bases between. Germline loops: CDR1 DFQATT, CDR2 SNEGSKA (reference sequence). The CDR3 has 11 residues. The CDR3 sequence: CSAKGAYEQYF. The CDR3 DNA sequence: TGCAGTGCTAAAGGGGCCTACGAGCAGTACTTC.

A few counts support this clonotype. V is TRBV6-2 or TRBV6-3 and J is TRBJ1-3; D gene ambiguous. Trimming took 7 bases from V and 0 from J, leaving 7 bases between them. The length of the CDR3 is 13 residues. Germline V gives CDR1 MNHEY, CDR2 SVGEGT. CDR3 coding DNA: TGTGCCAGCAAGATGCTCTCTGGAAACACCATATATTTT. It specifies CASKMLSGNTIYF.